The 3 T cell receptor beta chains given below trace back to one sample, sequenced in a study of blood T cell repertoires in COVID-19. Libraries were prepared by immunoSEQ multiplex PCR; TCRdb keeps only in-frame clonotypes and omits some of them. The sample includes about 400,000 clones, 88% of them seen just once. Sequencing was carried out using PBMCs or T cells enriched from blood (not recorded which). The receptors stem from a woman aged 35 to 49 with acute COVID-19.

The chain employs TRBV4-1 and TRBJ2-1; tentative D call: TRBD2 (6 bases). Germline lookup yields CDR1 MGHRA and CDR2 YSYEKL. The CDR3 length is 15 residues. V lost 2 bases and J lost 5, with 13 bases in between. The DNA for the CDR3 is TGCGCCAGCAGCCAATCTCCCGGGACTCACAATGAGCAGTTCTTC. Protein: CASSQSPGTHNEQFF.

V is TRBV19 and J is TRBJ1-5; TRBD1 aligns across 7 bases. Unmatched junction bases numbered 6, after V lost 4 bases and J lost 6 bases. The CDR3 is made up of 14 amino acids. Germline-derived CDR1 and CDR2 are LNHDA and SQIVND (reference sequence). DNA of the CDR3: TGTGCCAGTAGTACGACAGGGATGGCTCAGCCCCAGCATTTT. Its protein is CASSTTGMAQPQHF.

In its sample, this clone was seen a few times. J is TRBJ2-3 and V is TRBV19; 7 bases are a match to TRBD2. This CDR3 is 15 amino acids long. V was clipped by 2 bases and J by 4 bases; unmatched bases: 6. Looked up from germline, CDR1 is LNHDA and CDR2 is SQIVND (reference sequence). The CDR3 spells CASSIQRGGADTQYF. In DNA form, the CDR3 reads TGTGCCAGTAGTATACAGCGGGGTGGCGCAGATACGCAGTATTTT.